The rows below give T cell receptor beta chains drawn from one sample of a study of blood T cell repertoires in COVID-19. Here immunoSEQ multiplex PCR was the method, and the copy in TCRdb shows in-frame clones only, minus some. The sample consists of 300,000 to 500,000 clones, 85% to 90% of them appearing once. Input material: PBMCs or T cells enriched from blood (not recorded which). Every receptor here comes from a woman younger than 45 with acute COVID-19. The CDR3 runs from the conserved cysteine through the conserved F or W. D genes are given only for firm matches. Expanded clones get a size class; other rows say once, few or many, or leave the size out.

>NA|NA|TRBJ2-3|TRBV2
CASSSGRDLNF
TGTGCCAGCAGCTCGGGACGGGACTTAAATTTT
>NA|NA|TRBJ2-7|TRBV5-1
CASSLSGEQYF
TGCGCCAGCAGCTTGTCGGGTGAGCAGTACTTC
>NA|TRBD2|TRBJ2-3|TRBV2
CASSEFRAGRTSGGTDTQYF
TGTGCCAGCAGTGAATTTAGGGCGGGTAGGACTAGCGGGGGCACAGATACGCAGTATTTT
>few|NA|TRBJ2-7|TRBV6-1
CASSEEPRSYEQYF
TGTGCCAGCAGTGAAGAACCCAGGTCCTACGAGCAGTACTTC
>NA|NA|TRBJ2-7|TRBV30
CAWSVGVRDYEQYF
TGTGCCTGGAGTGTTGGGGTCCGGGACTACGAGCAGTACTTC
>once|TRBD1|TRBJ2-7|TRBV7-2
CASSRGQASSYEQYF
TGTGCCAGCAGCAGAGGACAGGCAAGCTCCTACGAGCAGTACTTC
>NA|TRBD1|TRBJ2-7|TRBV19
CASSGTGVTYEQYF
TGTGCCAGTAGTGGGACAGGGGTAACCTACGAGCAGTACTTC
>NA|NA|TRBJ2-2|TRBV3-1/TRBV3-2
CASSRTNLATGELFF
TGTGCCAGCAGCAGGACAAATTTGGCCACCGGGGAGCTGTTTTTT
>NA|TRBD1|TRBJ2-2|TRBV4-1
CASSPNRGQRTGELFF
TGCGCCAGCAGCCCGAACAGGGGGCAGAGGACCGGGGAGCTGTTTTTT
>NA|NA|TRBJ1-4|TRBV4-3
CASSLIGGNEKLFF
TGCGCCAGCAGCCTAATAGGGGGTAATGAAAAACTGTTTTTT
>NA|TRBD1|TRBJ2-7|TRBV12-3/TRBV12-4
CASRHRGPSQYF
TGTGCCAGCAGGCACAGGGGGCCGTCGCAGTACTTC
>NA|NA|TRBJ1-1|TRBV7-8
CASSPRSGSPYTEAFF
TGTGCCAGCAGCCCTAGGTCCGGCAGCCCTTACACTGAAGCTTTCTTT
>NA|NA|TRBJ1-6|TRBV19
CASSPWGAYNSPLHF
TGTGCCAGTAGTCCCTGGGGGGCCTATAATTCACCCCTCCACTTT
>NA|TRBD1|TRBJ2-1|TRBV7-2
CASSWTGGNEQFF
TGTGCCAGCAGCTGGACAGGGGGTAATGAGCAGTTCTTC
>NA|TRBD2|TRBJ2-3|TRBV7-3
CASSPSGGATDTQYF
TGTGCCAGCAGCCCAAGCGGGGGGGCGACAGATACGCAGTATTTT
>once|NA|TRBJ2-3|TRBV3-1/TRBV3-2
CASSQEGRAGGGYF
TGTGCCAGCAGCCAAGAAGGACGGGCAGGAGGAGGGTATTTT
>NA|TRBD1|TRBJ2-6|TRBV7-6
CASSLEGPGQGFSGANVLTF
TGTGCCAGCAGCTTAGAAGGTCCGGGACAGGGATTCTCTGGGGCCAACGTCCTGACTTTC
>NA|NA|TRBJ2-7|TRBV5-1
CASSLPGVSYEQYF
TGCGCCAGCAGCTTGCCAGGGGTATCCTACGAGCAGTACTTC
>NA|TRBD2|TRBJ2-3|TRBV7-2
CASSLAVAGGADTQYF
TGTGCCAGCAGCTTAGCGGTAGCGGGGGGCGCAGATACGCAGTATTTT
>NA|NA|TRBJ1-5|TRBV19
CASSIYRDQPQHF
TGTGCCAGTAGTATTTACAGGGATCAGCCCCAGCATTTT
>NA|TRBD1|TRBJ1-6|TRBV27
CASRTGGNSPLHF
TGTGCCAGTCGGACAGGGGGCAATTCACCCCTCCACTTT
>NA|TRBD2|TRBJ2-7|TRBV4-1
CASSQDEWRGGYEQYF
TGCGCCAGCAGCCAAGACGAGTGGCGGGGGGGCTACGAGCAGTACTTC
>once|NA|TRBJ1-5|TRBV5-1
CASSLYYQGQPQHF
TGCGCCAGCAGCTTGTATTACCAGGGGCAGCCCCAGCATTTT
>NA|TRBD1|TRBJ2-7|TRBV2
CASSPGQDIYEQYF
TGTGCCAGCAGTCCGGGACAGGACATCTACGAGCAGTACTTC
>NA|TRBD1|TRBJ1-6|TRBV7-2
CASSSQRQGAGSPLHF
TGTGCCAGCAGCTCCCAACGACAGGGGGCCGGATCACCCCTCCACTTT
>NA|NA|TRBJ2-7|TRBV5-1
CASSSSTYSYEQYF
TGCGCCAGCAGCTCGTCCACATATTCCTACGAGCAGTACTTC
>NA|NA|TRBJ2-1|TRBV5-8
CASSFLLPLQEQFF
TGTGCCAGCAGCTTCCTCCTCCCCCTTCAGGAGCAGTTCTTC
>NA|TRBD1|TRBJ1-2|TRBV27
CASSPTMGQYYGYTF
TGTGCCAGCAGTCCAACGATGGGACAGTACTATGGCTACACCTTC
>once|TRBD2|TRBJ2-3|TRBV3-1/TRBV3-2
CASSQVGLVTDTQYF
TGTGCCAGCAGCCAAGTCGGACTAGTTACAGATACGCAGTATTTT
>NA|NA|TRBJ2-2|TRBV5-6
CASSFLRNTGELFF
TGTGCCAGCAGCTTCCTCAGGAACACCGGGGAGCTGTTTTTT
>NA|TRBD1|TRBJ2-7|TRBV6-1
CASSEGAGGSYEQYF
TGTGCCAGCAGTGAAGGTGCAGGGGGCAGCTACGAGCAGTACTTC
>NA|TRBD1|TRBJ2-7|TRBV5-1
CASSLALGTGRADSSSYEQYF
TGCGCCAGCAGCTTGGCCCTGGGGACAGGTCGTGCAGACTCCTCCTCCTACGAGCAGTACTTC
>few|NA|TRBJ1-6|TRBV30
CAWSVWAGASSYNSPLHF
TGTGCCTGGAGTGTATGGGCAGGGGCGAGCTCCTATAATTCACCCCTCCACTTT
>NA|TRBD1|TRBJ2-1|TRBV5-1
CASSLQGADEQFF
TGCGCCAGCAGCTTGCAGGGGGCTGATGAGCAGTTCTTC
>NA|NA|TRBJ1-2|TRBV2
CASSDGYGYTF
TGTGCCAGCAGTGACGGCTATGGCTACACCTTC
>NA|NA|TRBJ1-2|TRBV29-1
CSVVGDTGNYGYTF
TGCAGCGTTGTTGGGGACACCGGTAACTATGGCTACACCTTC
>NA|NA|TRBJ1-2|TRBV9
CASSVDRDGYTF
TGTGCCAGCAGCGTAGACAGGGATGGCTACACCTTC
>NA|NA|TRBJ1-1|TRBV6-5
CASRRQELNTEAFF
TGTGCCAGCAGGAGACAGGAATTGAACACTGAAGCTTTCTTT
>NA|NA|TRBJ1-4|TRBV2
CASSEWGPSTQW
TGTGCCAGCAGTGAATGGGGGCCATCAACGCAGTGG
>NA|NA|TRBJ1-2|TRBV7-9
CASTALNYGYTF
TGTGCCAGCACGGCACTTAACTATGGCTACACCTTC
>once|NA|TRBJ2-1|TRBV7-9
CASSFDGGLYNEQFF
TGTGCCAGCAGCTTTGACGGGGGGCTGTACAATGAGCAGTTCTTC
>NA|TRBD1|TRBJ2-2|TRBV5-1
CASSWTGYAGELFF
TGCGCCAGCAGCTGGACAGGCTACGCCGGGGAGCTGTTTTTT
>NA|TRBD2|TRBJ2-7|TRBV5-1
CASSLLTPGLAGGQVYF
TGCGCCAGCAGCTTGTTGACCCCGGGACTAGCGGGGGGCCAGGTCTACTTC
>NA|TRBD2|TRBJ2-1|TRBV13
CASSLKSGGTHNEQFF
TGTGCCAGCAGCCTTAAGAGCGGGGGAACCCACAATGAGCAGTTCTTC
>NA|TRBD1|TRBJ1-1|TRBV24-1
CATSNRGNTEAFF
TGTGCCACCAGTAACAGGGGGAACACTGAAGCTTTCTTT
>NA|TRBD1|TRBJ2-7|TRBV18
CASSPGTGETYEQYF
TGTGCCAGCTCACCCGGGACAGGGGAAACCTACGAGCAGTACTTC
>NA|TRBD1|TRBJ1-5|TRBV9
CASSLNQQGPGQPQHF
TGTGCCAGCAGCCTTAACCAACAGGGGCCAGGTCAGCCCCAGCATTTT
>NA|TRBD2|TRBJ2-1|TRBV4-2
CASSQGTSGGARGEQFF
TGTGCCAGCAGCCAAGGGACTAGCGGGGGGGCCCGGGGTGAGCAGTTCTTC
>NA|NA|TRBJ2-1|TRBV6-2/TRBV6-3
CASSFTLPSYNEQFF
TGTGCCAGCAGCTTTACATTACCCTCCTACAATGAGCAGTTCTTC
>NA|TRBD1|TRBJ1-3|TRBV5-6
CASSGDRGNTIYF
TGTGCCAGCAGCGGGGACAGGGGGAACACCATATATTTT
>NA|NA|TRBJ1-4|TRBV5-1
CASSLEQGREKLFF
TGCGCCAGCAGCTTGGAACAGGGAAGGGAAAAACTGTTTTTT
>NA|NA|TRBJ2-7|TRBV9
CASSVRGLGQYF
TGTGCCAGCAGCGTAAGGGGTCTTGGGCAGTACTTC
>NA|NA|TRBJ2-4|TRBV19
CASSMGGKNIQYF
TGTGCCAGTAGTATGGGGGGCAAAAACATTCAGTACTTC
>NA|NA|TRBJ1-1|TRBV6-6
CASRTGPWNTEAFF
TGTGCCAGTCGTACAGGACCATGGAACACTGAAGCTTTCTTT
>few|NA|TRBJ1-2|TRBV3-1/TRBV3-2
CASSQPGQLYGYTF
TGTGCCAGCAGCCAACCCGGACAGCTCTATGGCTACACCTTC
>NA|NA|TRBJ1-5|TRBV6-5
CASTTGGQPQHF
TGTGCCAGCACCACCGGTGGTCAGCCCCAGCATTTT
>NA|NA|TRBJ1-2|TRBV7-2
CASSVTQGPYGYTF
TGTGCCAGCAGCGTAACCCAGGGGCCCTATGGCTACACCTTC
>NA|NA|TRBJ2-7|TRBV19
CASSISQGPAYEQYF
TGTGCCAGTAGTATAAGCCAGGGGCCAGCCTACGAGCAGTACTTC
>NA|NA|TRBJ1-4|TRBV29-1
CSAAGGTTNEKLFF
TGCAGCGCCGCGGGTGGGACAACTAATGAAAAACTGTTTTTT
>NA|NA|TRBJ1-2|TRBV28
CASSLGSGVGYTF
TGTGCCAGCAGTTTAGGATCGGGTGTTGGCTACACCTTC